This TCR beta chain is from a study of cytomegalovirus exposure and HLA in healthy donors. Profiling relied on immunoSEQ multiplex PCR, and the TCRdb table lists in-frame clones only, not all of them. This table has around 100,000 clones, roughly 95% appearing once. Trimming cost V 8 bases and J 4 bases, with 12 bases left between them. The CDR3 totals 13 residues. From germline, CDR1 is MNHEY and CDR2 SVGAGI. The specimen sequenced was PBMCs. This chain joins TRBV6-5 and TRBJ1-5; no definite D call. The TCR sequence derives from a woman in her late teens or twenties in good health and CMV-seronegative. The CDR3 loop reads CASGLGGNQPQHF. CDR3 nucleotide sequence: TGTGCCAGCGGCCTCGGAGGAAATCAGCCCCAGCATTTT.